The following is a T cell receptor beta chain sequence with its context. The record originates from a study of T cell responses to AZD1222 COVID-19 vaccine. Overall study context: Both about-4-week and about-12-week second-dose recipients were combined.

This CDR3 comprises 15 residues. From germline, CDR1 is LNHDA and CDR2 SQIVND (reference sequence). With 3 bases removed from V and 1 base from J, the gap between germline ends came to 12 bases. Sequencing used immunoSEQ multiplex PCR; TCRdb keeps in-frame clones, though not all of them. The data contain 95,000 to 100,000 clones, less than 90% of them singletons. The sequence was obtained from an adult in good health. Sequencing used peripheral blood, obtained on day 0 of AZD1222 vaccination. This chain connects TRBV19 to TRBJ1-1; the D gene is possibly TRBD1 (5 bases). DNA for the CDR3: TGTGCCAGTAGTATCTCTGGGGCTGGGAACACTGAAGCTTTCTTT. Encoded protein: CASSISGAGNTEAFF. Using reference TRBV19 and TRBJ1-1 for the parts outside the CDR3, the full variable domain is DGGITQSPKYLFRKEGQNVTLSCEQNLNHDAMYWYRQDPGQGLRLIYYSQIVNDFQKGDIAEGYSVSREKKESFPLTVTSAQKNPTAFYLCASSISGAGNTEAFFGQGTRLTVV.